This TCR beta chain was captured by sequencing in a study of spatial heterogeneity in lung cancer. Study-level background: For the average unique TCR and UMI combination, more than ten occurrences appeared in raw reads.

TCRdb passed the 5' RACE reads through MiXCR, listing each CDR3 protein once. Of about 45,000 distinct CDR3 sequences listed, roughly an eighth were seen once; the top ten hold 50% to 60%. Time point given: sample taken at primary tumor resection. The table lists this clonotype with a few counts. The clonotype was recovered from a male donor with early-stage non-small cell lung cancer. This specimen was PBMCs, taken at surgery.

The CDR3 DNA follows: TGTGCCAGCAGTGAAGGGGAGAACTATGGCTACACCTTC. Translated, it gives CASSEGENYGYTF. This rearrangement joins TRBV6-1 to TRBJ1-2; no clear D gene. Germline V gives CDR1 MNHNS, CDR2 SASEGT. This CDR3 contains 13 residues. Trimming removed 1 base at V and 2 bases at J, with 5 bases between.